This entry describes one T cell receptor beta chain. The antigen remains undetermined. These data originate in a study of cytomegalovirus exposure and HLA in healthy donors. The donors, nominally healthy at sampling, likely had unrecorded immune exposures. Study-wide results and caveats: The only immune exposure information that was available was CMV serostatus. Donors belonging to an Asian-associated ancestry cluster reportedly showed fewer N-insertions in productive TCRs than the 666-donor mean, according to what a later analysis found. A highly shared variant cluster was judged a likely technical artifact.

After removal of 2 bases from V and 3 bases from J, the junction contained 4 bases not matched to a gene. The CDR3 is made up of 15 amino acids. The germline V gene has CDR1 MGHRA and CDR2 YSYEKL. The study ran its PCR with 60 Vbeta and 13 Jbeta primers. Repertoires were generated with immunoSEQ multiplex PCR, while TCRdb's copy carries only in-frame clones and drops some. The data hold 140,000 to 150,000 clones, with 75% observed a single time. The clonotype originates from a man under 40 in good health and CMV-seronegative. V is TRBV4-1 and J is TRBJ1-3, with 7 bases fitting TRBD1. The sequenced material came from PBMCs. The CDR3, as DNA: TGCGCCAGCAGCCAAAACAGGGGAATTGGAAACACCATATATTTT. Translating gives CASSQNRGIGNTIYF.